The sequence of this T cell receptor beta chain was determined in a study of shared clonotypes between healthy human individuals. Trimming pared 7 bases from V and 7 bases from J, leaving 20 bases between. The V gene's germline CDR1 is SGHVS and CDR2 FQNEAQ. The CDR3 consists of 15 residues. Broader study findings: Investigators collected only blood, and repertoires in tissues likely differ. Compared with memory subsets, naive subsets generally had larger estimated richness. The study found lower generation probabilities in non-shared clonotypes than in those shared by all four donors.

The authors split each subset's genomic DNA evenly across several immunoSEQ plates. Only in-frame clones appear in the TCRdb table, and some are missing; sequencing was by immunoSEQ multiplex PCR. The table records some 700,000 clones, about 92% of them present only once. With regard to this clone: Its target is unknown.

The sample was memory CD8+ T cells from PBMCs. As for subset: CD45RO+ cells pooled with CCR7-negative TemRA cells. The chain links TRBV7-8 to TRBJ1-5, with D perhaps TRBD1 (5 bases). The sequence derives from a man aged 18 to 35 in good health. Some clones in this sample may be carry-over from other donors' samples. CDR3 protein: CASTSGKGLGQPQHF. The CDR3 DNA follows: TGTGCCAGCACCTCCGGGAAGGGACTCGGACAGCCCCAGCATTTT.